The subject of this entry is one TCR beta chain. This clone was detected only a few times. Its antigen is still unknown. There are no base qualities to consult, and no much larger clone falls within one base. CDR1 and CDR2 are drawn from the germline V gene (reference sequence): SEHNR, FQNEAQ. The CDR3 has 18 amino acids, counting the end cysteine and phenylalanine. CDR3 DNA only is kept here, 54 bases in frame from base 1. V is reduced by 7 bases and J by 0 bases, leaving a spacing of 22 bases between them. Healthy HIV-negative adults with no recently reported acute infections or vaccinations were included as donors. Every donor was a Caucasian adult living in Nashville, Tennessee, USA. CD4+ T cells were enriched by magnetic negative selection; naive cells were then positively selected on CD45RA, and the negative fraction formed the memory subset. Blood was obtained by leukapheresis, after which PBMCs were separated by Ficoll-Histopaque density gradient centrifugation and cryopreserved in liquid nitrogen vapor phase. Purity and quantity of every magnetically sorted T cell population were checked by analytical flow cytometry. Genomic DNA was isolated from each sorted fraction and quantified by UV absorbance on a Nanodrop 2000c.

Using the deep immunoSEQ assay, TCR CDR3 regions were amplified from genomic DNA by multiplex PCR. For each cell subset, the extracted genomic DNA was distributed evenly across all wells of several immunoSEQ 96-well plates, and each plate served as one replicate. For sorted subsets, about 200 ng genomic DNA, equal to approximately 30,000 T cell genomes, was loaded into each replicate PCR. Purified libraries were measured with a Qubit 3.0 fluorometer, size-checked on a Bioanalyzer 2100, and measured again with the KAPA Library Quantification kit. A separate single-read 150-cycle Illumina NextSeq 550 flow cell was used to sequence each immunoSEQ 96-well plate. The published analysis was carried out like this. Because the immunoSEQ output held only junctional sequences and lacked quality scores, the filtering could not match the filtering applied to full-length reads. Sequences were annotated with PyIR, a Python wrapper for IgBLAST v1.9, using IMGT germline references to assign V/J genes and CDR3. Reads with weak V/J assignments (E-value above 1e-6), missing CDR3, stop codons, out-of-frame junctions, or ambiguous translated residues were removed. V3J clonotypes were defined by identical inferred V gene, J gene, and CDR3 amino acid sequence. The percentage overlap between two repertoires was calculated by dividing the number of shared unique clonotypes by the size of the smaller repertoire. Richness of each repertoire was evaluated using RTK rarefaction, the Chao1 estimator, and Recon v2.1 estimates of unobserved clonotypes. For all TCRbeta clonotypes obtained by the gDNA method from a handful of donors, generation probabilities were computed with OLGA. TCRdb retrieved this table from immuneACCESS and kept in-frame rearrangements only. Not all clones are present; in checked studies, unresolved V genes account for under half, and no reason is known for the remainder. Clone size and the V and J calls come from that table; the DNA yielded D and trimming. Here the sample has millions of clones; more than 90% occur a single time. The ten largest clones capture more than 0.12% of the sample.

The entry originates in a study of shared clonotypes between healthy human individuals (dated by TCRdb to between 2020 and 2021). The study in broad terms: A couple of women and three men aged 18 to 49 years were included in the cohort. To increase sequencing depth and limit assay-specific biases, different laboratories used diverse techniques to prepare libraries and sequence TCR repertoires. For each donor, three plates each were used for CD4 naive and CD4 memory, two plates were used for CD8 naive, and one plate was used for CD8 memory. Per donor, leukapheresis produced somewhere between about 0.8 and 9 billion PBMCs. To estimate repertoire size and how much clonotypes are shared between individuals, the study performed deep sequencing of blood TCR repertoires from about five healthy adults. Overall study outcomes, separate from this receptor: Because the study included a small number of donors, the genetic and exposure-history diversity represented was limited. Rarefaction of sorted-subset datasets indicated incomplete sequencing despite the large sequencing depth. Larger estimated clonotype richness was generally found for naive subsets than for memory subsets. Pairwise subsampling led to the expectation that sequencing depth would affect the degree of clonotype sharing among donors. Compared with non-shared clonotypes, the clonotypes found in all four sorted-subset donors had higher generation probabilities. Sampling was restricted to blood, and TCR repertoires in tissues likely differ from the TCR repertoires found in blood. Sharing across several donors was observed for approximately 5% of naive CD4, under 4% of naive CD8, over 2% of memory CD4, and roughly 0.4% of memory CD8 clonotypes.

The sequence was collected from a young man in good health. Sequenced input: naive CD4+ T cells sorted from blood. Sample cell subset or site, as interpreted from the label and publication: CD45RA+ positively selected. The chain couples TRBV7-9 to TRBJ1-5; a tentative D match to TRBD1 spans 6 bases. The nucleotide sequence is given as TGTGCCAGCACCTCCCGGGACAAGGGACCATATAGCAATCAGCCCCAGCATTTT. The translation is CASTSRDKGPYSNQPQHF. Reference TRBV7-9 and TRBJ1-5 proteins supply the regions before and after the CDR3; the full variable domain is: DTGVSQNPRHKITKRGQNVTFRCDPISEHNRLYWYRQTLGQGPEFLTYFQNEAQLEKSRLLSDRFSAERPKGSFSTLEIQRTEQGDSAMYLCASTSRDKGPYSNQPQHFGDGTRLSIL.